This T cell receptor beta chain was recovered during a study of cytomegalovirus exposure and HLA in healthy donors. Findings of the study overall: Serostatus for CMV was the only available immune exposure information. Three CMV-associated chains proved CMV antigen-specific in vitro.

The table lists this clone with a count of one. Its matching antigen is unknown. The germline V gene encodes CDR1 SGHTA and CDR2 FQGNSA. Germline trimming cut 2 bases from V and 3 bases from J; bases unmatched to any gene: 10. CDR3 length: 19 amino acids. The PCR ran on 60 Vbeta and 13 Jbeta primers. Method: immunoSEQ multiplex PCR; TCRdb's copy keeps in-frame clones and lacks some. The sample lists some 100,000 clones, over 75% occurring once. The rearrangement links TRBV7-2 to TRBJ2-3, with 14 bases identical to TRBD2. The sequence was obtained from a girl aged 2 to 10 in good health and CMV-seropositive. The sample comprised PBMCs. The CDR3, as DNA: TGTGCCAGCAGCTTACGGGGGACTAGCGGGGGTGGGTTAACAGATACGCAGTATTTT. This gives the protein CASSLRGTSGGGLTDTQYF.